This T cell receptor beta chain was documented in a study of patients and donors after allogeneic stem cell transplantation. TCRdb reprocessed the RT-PCR reads with MiXCR, giving one entry per CDR3 protein. The profile shows hundreds of thousands of distinct CDR3 sequences, roughly 17% of them singletons. Germline CDR1 MGHRA, CDR2 YSYEKL. The ends lost 0 bases at V and 0 bases at J; junction bases unmatched: 16. The CDR3 loop spans 21 amino acids. This rearrangement joins TRBV4-1 to TRBJ1-4; TRBD1 matches at 7 bases. Sequencing used blood, either unsorted or a sorted T cell fraction (not recorded which). This clonotype originated in a human donor who was either an allogeneic HSCT recipient or a stem cell or donor lymphocyte infusion donor (not recorded which). It is not recorded whose cells these are; they may come from a transplant donor. The CDR3 spells CASSQDPPAGGANPTNEKLFF. Here the CDR3 DNA reads TGCGCCAGCAGCCAAGATCCCCCCGCAGGGGGAGCTAACCCAACTAATGAAAAACTGTTTTTT.